The T cell receptor (beta chain) described here comes from a study of blood T cell repertoires in COVID-19. Across the study: The United States, Italy and Spain supplied acute and convalescent COVID-19 samples.

The table lists this clone with a few counts. V gave up 0 bases and J gave up 0 bases, with 9 bases separating them. Germline assignment: CDR1 SGHKS and CDR2 YYEKEE (reference sequence). There are 15 residues in the CDR3. Self-reported history from a screening survey and questionnaire set each donor's cohort. Cohort 3 donors counted as recovered after two negative PCRs, clearance, or resolved symptoms. Repertoires were generated with immunoSEQ multiplex PCR, while TCRdb's copy carries only in-frame clones and drops some. The sample has 200,000 to 250,000 clones, about 80% seen once. The source is a man aged 55 to 70 who had recovered from COVID-19. This chain joins TRBV5-5 and TRBJ2-5; D might be TRBD1 (6 bases). The specimen was PBMCs or T cells enriched from blood (not recorded which). The CDR3 DNA follows: TGTGCCAGCAGCTTGGCGGACAGTTACCAAGAGACCCAGTACTTC. Its protein is CASSLADSYQETQYF. The variable domain in full, completed from reference TRBV5-5 and TRBJ2-5, reads DAGVTQSPTHLIKTRGQQVTLRCSPISGHKSVSWYQQVLGQGPQFIFQYYEKEERGRGNFPDRFSARQFPNYSSELNVNALLLGDSALYLCASSLADSYQETQYFGPGTRLLVL.